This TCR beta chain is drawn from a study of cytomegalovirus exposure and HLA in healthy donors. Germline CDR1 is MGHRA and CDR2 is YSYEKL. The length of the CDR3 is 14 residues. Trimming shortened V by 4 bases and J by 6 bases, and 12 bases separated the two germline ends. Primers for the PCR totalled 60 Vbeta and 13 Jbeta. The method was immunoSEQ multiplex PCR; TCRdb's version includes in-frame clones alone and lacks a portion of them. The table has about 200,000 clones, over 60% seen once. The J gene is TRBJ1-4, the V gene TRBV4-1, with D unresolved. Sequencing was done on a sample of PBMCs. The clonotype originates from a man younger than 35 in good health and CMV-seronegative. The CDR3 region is CASSPREGDEKLFF. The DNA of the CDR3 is TGCGCCAGCAGCCCACGGGAGGGCGATGAAAAACTGTTTTTT.